This TCR beta chain was identified in a study of blood T cell repertoires in COVID-19. Overall study context: Donors in the United States, Italy and Spain gave samples during acute or convalescent COVID-19.

The authors' processing: Using reference gene primer amplification, nucleated cell counts were estimated. Method: immunoSEQ multiplex PCR; TCRdb's copy keeps in-frame clones and lacks some. V, J and clone size were drawn from that table, and D and trimming were deduced from the DNA. This sample has roughly 250,000 clones; approximately 79% occur once, and the top ten carry roughly 4.9%. The CDR3 covers 14 residues. V gave up 0 bases and J gave up 5 bases, with 8 bases separating them. Germline loops: CDR1 SGHRS, CDR2 YFSETQ. This chain uses TRBV5-1 with TRBJ1-4; TRBD1 might be the D (6 bases). Sequenced material: peripheral blood. The sequence came from a woman of 80 years or more with active or convalescent COVID-19. The chain's CDR3 is CASSLDRVNEKLFF. The CDR3 bases are TGCGCCAGCAGCTTGGACAGGGTCAATGAAAAACTGTTTTTT.